The 4 T cell receptor beta chains reported below all come from one sample, sequenced in a study of human T cells and chemical hapten exposure. This sample's time point: patch test 3, about 24 weeks after DPC sensitization. Treatment in this sample: therapeutic diphenylcyclopropenone sensitization with weekly scalp DPC. MiXCR, applied by TCRdb to the RACE reads, yields one record per CDR3 protein. The sample carries some 60,000 distinct CDR3 sequences, roughly 12% recorded once. The specimen comprised whole blood, sampled in connection with sensitization to the hapten diphenylcyclopropenone (DPC). Every receptor here comes from a man in his thirties or forties with alopecia areata. Some clones in this sample may be carry-over from other donors' samples.

The CDR3 nucleotides are TGTGCCAGCAGTTCGCCAGCCAGGCGGTACAATGAGCAGTTCTTC. Its protein is CASSSPARRYNEQFF. The V call is TRBV28, the J call TRBJ2-1, with D uncertain. The V end was cut by 4 bases, the J end by 4 bases, with 14 bases between. The CDR3 runs 15 residues. Looked up from germline, CDR1 is MDHEN and CDR2 is SYDVKM.

The V gene is TRBV28, the J gene TRBJ1-2; TRBD1 aligns across 8 bases. The V segment lost 6 bases and the J segment 4 bases; nucleotides outside the gene matches: 7. The germline gives CDR1 MDHEN, CDR2 SYDVKM. The CDR3 is 14 residues long. The CDR3 protein is CASRGQGGGYGYTF. DNA for the CDR3: TGTGCCAGCAGAGGACAGGGTGGAGGCTATGGCTACACCTTC.

This clonotype appeared a few times. This chain connects TRBV2 to TRBJ1-1; D is perhaps TRBD1 (5 bases). Trimming cost V 8 bases and J 1 base, with 11 bases left between them. CDR3 length equals 13 residues. The germline V gene encodes CDR1 SNHLY and CDR2 FYNNEI. The CDR3 DNA follows: TGTGCCAGCGGACGGGACGCGAACACTGAAGCTTTCTTT. Protein product: CASGRDANTEAFF. Full variable domain (rest looked up from reference TRBV2 and TRBJ1-1): EPEVTQTPSHQVTQMGQEVILRCVPISNHLYFYWYRQILGQKVEFLVSFYNNEISEKSEIFDDQFSVERPDGSNFTLKIRSTKLEDSAMYFCASGRDANTEAFFGQGTRLTVV.

This clonotype was counted many times. The rearrangement uses TRBV7-2 and TRBJ1-4; D might be TRBD1 (5 bases). Deletions cut 5 bases from V and 5 bases from J, with 15 bases between. The germline V gene encodes CDR1 SGHTA and CDR2 FQGNSA. The CDR3 length is 15 residues. The CDR3 DNA reads as TGTGCCAGCAGCCCCGATGGGGGATTCAATGAAAAACTGTTTTTT. Its translation: CASSPDGGFNEKLFF.